A single sample gave rise to the 20 T cell receptor beta chains below, sequenced in a study of T-cell memory formation after mild COVID-19. Using its own MiXCR run on the 5' RACE reads, TCRdb lists one record per CDR3 protein. This table holds hundreds of thousands of distinct CDR3 sequences, around 8% found once. The sample taken for sequencing was PBMCs or a T cell subset sorted from them (not recorded which). The receptors originated from a young man who had mild COVID-19 (a few samples of this study predate the infection). Cell type and time point are not known.

This clonotype was seen many times. V and J are TRBV5-5 and TRBJ2-2, with a tentative D call TRBD1 (5 bases). Trimming cost V 3 bases and J 13 bases, with 16 bases left between them. Germline CDR1 and CDR2: SGHKS and YYEKEE (reference sequence). This CDR3 spans 13 amino acids. CDR3 coding DNA: TGTGCCAGCAGCTCGGCACCCCAGGGCGGGCTGTTTTTT. The encoded protein is CASSSAPQGGLFF.

In its sample, this clonotype was seen a few times. The genes are TRBV5-1 and TRBJ2-2; the match to TRBD2 covers 8 bases. CDR1 and CDR2 from the germline V gene are SGHRS and YFSETQ. V was clipped by 7 bases and J by 3 bases; unmatched bases: 5. The CDR3 extends over 14 amino acids. The CDR3 nucleotides are TGCGCCAGCCGGACTAGCCGTGACACCGGGGAGCTGTTTTTT. Amino acid sequence: CASRTSRDTGELFF.

This clonotype occurred many times. The chain recombines TRBV10-3 with TRBJ2-3; D might be TRBD2 (6 bases). Germline V gene lookup returns CDR1 ENHRY and CDR2 SYGVKD. The CDR3 has 15 residues. V was trimmed by 0 bases and J by 1 base, leaving 8 bases between them. The DNA for the CDR3 is TGTGCCATCAGTGAGTCAACGGGGGGCACAGATACGCAGTATTTT. Translation gives CAISESTGGTDTQYF.

J is TRBJ1-5 and V is TRBV19; D uncertain. The V gene lost 4 bases and the J gene lost 5 bases, with 27 bases spanning the gap. The length of the CDR3 is 19 residues. CDR1 and CDR2 from the germline V gene are LNHDA and SQIVND (reference sequence). DNA for the CDR3: TGTGCCAGTAGTACCCCGTCAAGAAAGACTACGTCGCGGTATCAGCCCCAGCATTTT. Its translation: CASSTPSRKTTSRYQPQHF.

This clonotype was recorded a few times. The chain has TRBV6-1 and TRBJ1-1; D remains ambiguous. Trimming took 4 bases from V and 4 from J, leaving 13 bases between them. Germline CDR1 MNHNS, CDR2 SASEGT. This CDR3 spans 14 amino acids. The CDR3 sequence is CASSAGQLSTEAFF. For the CDR3, the DNA is TGTGCCAGCAGTGCAGGCCAGCTGAGCACTGAAGCTTTCTTT.

The sample holds many counts of this clonotype. At one end, the junction sequence differs from germline, possibly due to a read error. V is TRBV20-1 and J is TRBJ2-1, with 11 bases fitting TRBD2. This CDR3 region has 15 residues. Germline CDR1 is DFQATT and CDR2 is SNEGSKA (reference sequence). Written as DNA, the CDR3 is TGCAGTGCTCCGATAGCGGGGGGGCTAACCCCCGAGCGGTTCTTC. This codes for CSAPIAGGLTPERFF.

The chain couples TRBV3-1 to TRBJ1-1; D uncertain. Looked up from germline, CDR1 is LGHDT and CDR2 is YNNKEL (reference sequence). This CDR3 is 14 amino acids long. Trimming took 0 bases from V and 0 from J, leaving 5 bases between them. The CDR3: CASSQDSMNTEAFF. CDR3 coding DNA: TGTGCCAGCAGCCAAGACAGTATGAACACTGAAGCTTTCTTT.

This clonotype was picked up a small number of times. The chain couples TRBV15 to TRBJ2-3; D uncertain. Trimming left V 1 base short and J 5 bases short, with 4 bases between. Per germline, CDR1 LNHNV and CDR2 YYDKDF (reference sequence). The CDR3 consists of 12 residues. The CDR3 spells CATSRVEDTQYF. DNA of the CDR3: TGTGCCACCAGCAGAGTGGAAGATACGCAGTATTTT.

The chain has TRBV5-1 and TRBJ1-2; D perhaps matches TRBD1 (6 bases). Trimming stripped 4 bases from V and 3 bases from J, with 13 bases between. CDR1 is SGHRS and CDR2 is YFSETQ in the germline V gene. This CDR3 comprises 14 residues. The CDR3 sequence: CASSSEQGHYGYTF. CDR3 nucleotides: TGCGCCAGCAGCAGCGAACAGGGACACTATGGCTACACCTTC.

The chain couples TRBV14 to TRBJ1-1; the D is unclear. Germline CDR1 reads SGHDN; CDR2 reads FVKESK. Trimming took off 2 bases at V and 10 bases at J, with 14 bases between the two ends. CDR3 length equals 13 residues. The CDR3: CASSQPASLGAFF. The DNA for the CDR3 is TGTGCCAGCAGCCAACCCGCATCGTTAGGAGCTTTCTTT.

This chain connects TRBV10-3 to TRBJ1-6; D is unclear. The CDR3 totals 14 residues. V lost 0 bases and J lost 5, with 5 bases in between. Germline-derived CDR1 and CDR2 are ENHRY and SYGVKD. The CDR3: CAISESRDNSPLHF. The CDR3 bases are TGTGCCATCAGTGAGTCTAGAGATAATTCACCCCTCCACTTT.

The genes are TRBV5-1 and TRBJ2-5, with D possibly called TRBD1 or TRBD2 (6 bases each). Germline V lookup: CDR1 SGHRS, CDR2 YFSETQ. Trimming shortened V by 3 bases and J by 0 bases, and 9 bases separated the two germline ends. The CDR3 is made up of 14 amino acids. CDR3 in amino acids: CASSWRDNQETQYF. The CDR3 bases are TGCGCCAGCAGCTGGAGGGACAACCAAGAGACCCAGTACTTC.

V usage is TRBV7-2 and J usage is TRBJ2-2; no firm D call. The germline V and J ends were trimmed by 2 bases and 3 bases, with 7 bases remaining between them. Germline V gene sequence: CDR1 SGHTA, CDR2 FQGNSA. This CDR3 region has 14 residues. The CDR3 DNA sequence: TGTGCCAGCAGCTTAATGGGGTACACCGGGGAGCTGTTTTTT. This translates into CASSLMGYTGELFF.

The chain recombines TRBV7-9 with TRBJ2-1; D remains ambiguous. Germline assignment: CDR1 SEHNR and CDR2 FQNEAQ (reference sequence). This CDR3 has 12 amino acids. The ends were cut back, 5 bases at V and 4 bases at J, with 6 bases in the middle. This chain's CDR3 is CASSRRYNEQFF. CDR3 coding DNA: TGTGCCAGCAGCCGGCGATACAATGAGCAGTTCTTC.

This clonotype was recorded at least ten times. This sequence joins TRBV6-5 and TRBJ1-6, with a weak D call TRBD1 (5 bases). CDR1 is MNHEY and CDR2 is SVGAGI in the germline V gene. Trimming took off 4 bases at V and 7 bases at J, with 11 bases between the two ends. This CDR3 comprises 14 residues. This chain's CDR3 is CASSLGTENSPLHF. The CDR3 region has the DNA TGTGCCAGCAGTTTGGGGACGGAGAATTCACCCCTCCACTTT.

The chain is built from TRBV12-3 or TRBV12-4 and TRBJ2-3; perhaps TRBD1 as D (6 bases). The CDR3 spans 15 residues. V was clipped by 7 bases and J by 6 bases, with 20 bases between them. The CDR3 DNA follows: TGTGCCAGCATTCCCCCGGCACAGGGTTCGGATACGCAGTATTTT. Translation gives CASIPPAQGSDTQYF.

The chain joins TRBV20-1 to TRBJ1-5; 7 bases map to TRBD1. The germline V gene encodes CDR1 DFQATT and CDR2 SNEGSKA (reference sequence). The trim removed 6 bases at V and 2 bases at J, leaving 13 bases unmatched. The length of the CDR3 is 16 residues. The CDR3, as DNA: TGCAGTGCCCCCCGGGCACAGGGGCCAGGCAATCAGCCCCAGCATTTT. Translation: CSAPRAQGPGNQPQHF.

This clonotype turned up a few times. The chain combines TRBV3-1 with TRBJ2-1; no clear D gene. The CDR3 is made up of 20 amino acids. Per the germline V gene, CDR1 is LGHDT and CDR2 is YNNKEL (reference sequence). V was clipped by 2 bases and J by 0 bases, with 23 bases between them. The CDR3 region is CASSQQVPTFAESSYNEQFF. The CDR3 DNA reads TGTGCCAGCAGCCAACAAGTCCCAACCTTTGCAGAGAGCTCCTACAATGAGCAGTTCTTC.

CDR3 amino acids: CASSFSWDTEAFF. The CDR3 coding sequence is TGTGCCAGCAGTTTTTCGTGGGACACTGAAGCTTTCTTT. The J gene is TRBJ1-1, the V gene TRBV12-3 or TRBV12-4; no firm D call. V was shortened by 3 bases and J by 3 bases, with 8 bases between the two germline ends. The CDR3 is 13 residues long.

Worth noting for this clonotype: A read error may be the cause here, since a much bigger clone is one base away. The chain's CDR3 is CRASVRVDEKLFF. DNA for the CDR3: TGCAGAGCTAGCGTTCGGGTCGACGAAAAACTGTTTTTT. This chain joins TRBV20-1 and TRBJ1-4, with D hard to call. From germline, CDR1 is DFQATT and CDR2 SNEGSKA (reference sequence). The CDR3 has 13 residues.